These T cell receptor beta chains were read from a single sample in a study of blood T cell repertoires in COVID-19. Clones were sequenced by immunoSEQ multiplex PCR, and TCRdb holds only the in-frame ones, with some missing. The sample contains 240,000 or so clones, 88% of which appear only once. Sequenced sample: peripheral blood. Source of these receptors: a woman in her forties who had recovered from COVID-19. The CDR3 runs from the conserved cysteine through the conserved F or W. The D gene is left open where the match is weak. Expanded clones are given a class, and other clones once, few, many or no size at all.

v_call	d_call	clone_size	j_call	cdr3_aa	cdr3_nt
TRBV10-2	.	.	TRBJ1-2	CASSDGSVGAYGYTF	TGCGCCAGCAGTGATGGGTCGGTTGGGGCCTATGGCTACACCTTC
TRBV30	.	.	TRBJ1-1	CAWSEEHTEAFF	TGTGCCTGGAGCGAGGAGCACACTGAAGCTTTCTTT
TRBV7-3	.	.	TRBJ2-3	CASSFPLVAGRTDTQYF	TGTGCCAGCAGCTTCCCTCTCGTGGCGGGCCGCACAGATACGCAGTATTTT
TRBV14	TRBD1	.	TRBJ1-1	CASSRTGGRTEAFF	TGTGCCAGCAGCCGAACAGGGGGCAGGACTGAAGCTTTCTTT
TRBV4-1	TRBD2	.	TRBJ2-7	CASSLPGTSREQYF	TGCGCCAGCAGCCTCCCGGGGACTAGTCGGGAGCAGTACTTC
TRBV7-5	.	.	TRBJ2-7	CARSLATGGLLYEQYF	TGTGCCAGAAGCTTAGCAACAGGGGGCCTACTATACGAGCAGTACTTC
TRBV19	.	.	TRBJ2-1	CASTLGVARRVSYNEQFF	TGTGCCAGTACCCTGGGCGTCGCACGGAGGGTGTCCTACAATGAGCAGTTCTTC
TRBV18	TRBD1	.	TRBJ1-4	CASSAQGASEKLFF	TGTGCCAGCTCCGCACAGGGGGCATCGGAAAAACTGTTTTTT
TRBV21-1	.	.	TRBJ2-2	CASSNGGGPSTGELFF	TGTGCCAGCAGCAATGGGGGAGGGCCTAGCACCGGGGAGCTGTTTTTT
TRBV6-5	.	.	TRBJ1-2	CASTPNGGGYGYTF	TGTGCCAGCACCCCTAACGGTGGTGGCTATGGCTACACCTTC
TRBV5-1	.	.	TRBJ2-7	CASSLGAGQSYEQYF	TGCGCCAGCAGCTTGGGGGCAGGACAATCCTACGAGCAGTACTTC
TRBV6-2/TRBV6-3	TRBD2	.	TRBJ2-7	CASSPPRLAGGKPYEQYF	TGTGCCAGCAGTCCCCCTCGACTAGCGGGAGGGAAACCCTACGAGCAGTACTTC
TRBV7-9	TRBD2	.	TRBJ2-1	CASSPGLAGPNEQFF	TGTGCCAGCAGCCCCGGACTAGCGGGCCCCAATGAGCAGTTCTTC
TRBV24-1	.	.	TRBJ1-5	CATSETGQRNQPQHF	TGTGCCACCAGTGAAACCGGACAGCGAAATCAGCCCCAGCATTTT
TRBV5-4	.	once	TRBJ2-2	CASSPGTEGGTGELFF	TGTGCCAGCAGCCCCGGGACAGAGGGGGGCACCGGGGAGCTGTTTTTT
TRBV19	TRBD1	once	TRBJ2-6	CASDRASGANVLTF	TGTGCCAGCGACAGGGCCTCTGGGGCCAACGTCCTGACTTTC
TRBV6-5	TRBD2	.	TRBJ2-7	CASSQAWGGAYEQYF	TGTGCCAGCAGCCAAGCGTGGGGGGGGGCCTACGAGCAGTACTTC
TRBV7-9	TRBD2	.	TRBJ2-4	CASSLGPTSGSGDIQYF	TGTGCCAGCAGCTTAGGGCCGACTAGCGGGAGTGGCGACATTCAGTACTTC
TRBV5-4	.	.	TRBJ1-3	CTWGGDGNTIYF	TGTACCTGGGGAGGAGACGGAAACACCATATATTTT
TRBV4-3	TRBD1	.	TRBJ1-4	CASSQDGTGDEKLFF	TGCGCCAGCAGCCAAGATGGGACAGGCGATGAGAAACTGTTTTTT
TRBV27	.	few	TRBJ2-7	CASSPQGSEQYF	TGTGCCAGCAGTCCTCAGGGGAGCGAGCAGTACTTC
TRBV15	.	.	TRBJ1-2	CATSRDRREDYGYTF	TGTGCCACCAGCAGAGATCGGCGGGAGGACTATGGCTACACCTTC
TRBV6-5	.	.	TRBJ2-3	CASTSLGGPTQYF	TGTGCCAGCACCTCCTTGGGGGGGCCTACGCAGTATTTT
TRBV19	TRBD2	.	TRBJ2-3	CASSTPTGLGTDTQYF	TGTGCCAGTAGTACCCCCACAGGACTAGGCACAGATACGCAGTATTTT
TRBV5-5	.	.	TRBJ1-2	CASSSRATGGNYGYTF	TGTGCCAGCAGCTCCAGGGCCACAGGCGGAAACTATGGCTACACCTTC
TRBV2	.	.	TRBJ2-7	CASSAGYEQYF	TGTGCCAGCAGTGCGGGCTACGAGCAGTACTTC
TRBV6-2/TRBV6-3	.	.	TRBJ2-3	CASSHTGAQYF	TGTGCCAGCAGCCACACCGGGGCGCAGTATTTT
TRBV11-3	TRBD1	.	TRBJ2-2	CASSRRDRAETGELFF	TGTGCCAGCAGCCGTCGGGACAGGGCGGAGACCGGGGAGCTGTTTTTT
TRBV4-1	.	.	TRBJ2-3	CASSRTGTGIRDTQYF	TGCGCCAGCAGCCGCACCGGAACGGGGATAAGGGATACGCAGTATTTT
TRBV7-3	TRBD1	.	TRBJ1-2	CASSPTRGDSNYGYTF	TGTGCCAGCAGCCCGACTAGGGGGGACAGTAACTATGGCTACACCTTC
TRBV11-3	.	.	TRBJ2-2	CASSSDTMNTGELFF	TGTGCCAGCAGCTCGGACACCATGAACACCGGGGAGCTGTTTTTT
TRBV30	.	.	TRBJ2-7	CAWSPLYEQYF	TGTGCCTGGAGCCCCCTCTACGAGCAGTACTTC
TRBV11-3	TRBD1	.	TRBJ2-3	CASSPLRGKGTDTQYF	TGTGCCAGCAGCCCCCTCAGGGGGAAGGGCACAGATACGCAGTATTTT
TRBV30	TRBD1	.	TRBJ2-7	CAWAHQTGGSYEQYF	TGTGCCTGGGCTCATCAGACAGGGGGATCCTACGAGCAGTACTTC
TRBV6-1	TRBD2	.	TRBJ2-4	CASSEGGLAIAKNIQYF	TGTGCCAGCAGTGAAGGGGGACTAGCGATAGCCAAAAACATTCAGTACTTC
TRBV9	.	.	TRBJ1-4	CASSQNGVPNEKLFF	TGTGCCAGCAGCCAAAACGGGGTCCCTAATGAAAAACTGTTTTTT
TRBV7-2	TRBD2	.	TRBJ2-3	CASSLVGASSGRRDTQYF	TGTGCCAGCAGCTTAGTGGGGGCTTCTAGCGGGCGCAGGGATACGCAGTATTTT
TRBV27	TRBD1	.	TRBJ1-1	CASSLNRGMNTEAFF	TGTGCCAGCAGTTTAAACAGGGGGATGAACACTGAAGCTTTCTTT
TRBV30	.	.	TRBJ2-3	CAWSGLAGITDTQYF	TGTGCCTGGAGTGGTCTAGCCGGCATAACAGATACGCAGTATTTT
TRBV12-3/TRBV12-4	.	.	TRBJ2-7	CASSQPHGYEQYF	TGTGCCAGCAGTCAGCCCCACGGGTACGAGCAGTACTTC
TRBV16	TRBD2	once	TRBJ2-5	CASSQRGRTPGETQYF	TGTGCCAGCAGCCAGCGCGGGAGGACCCCCGGGGAGACCCAGTACTTC
TRBV19	TRBD1	.	TRBJ1-2	CASSIRQGPGYTF	TGTGCCAGTAGTATAAGACAGGGGCCTGGCTACACCTTC
TRBV7-9	TRBD2	.	TRBJ2-7	CASSLGGAGVYEQYF	TGTGCCAGCAGCTTAGGCGGGGCGGGGGTCTACGAGCAGTACTTC
TRBV3-1/TRBV3-2	.	.	TRBJ2-1	CASSRGSWSSYNEQFF	TGTGCCAGCAGTCGGGGGAGTTGGAGCTCCTACAATGAGCAGTTCTTC
TRBV30	.	.	TRBJ1-2	CAWTRAGDGYTF	TGTGCCTGGACCCGGGCGGGGGATGGCTACACCTTC
TRBV27	.	.	TRBJ2-1	CASTPWPSSNGQFF	TGTGCCAGCACCCCTTGGCCTAGCAGCAATGGGCAGTTCTTC